This T cell receptor (beta chain) comes out of a study of blood T cell repertoires in COVID-19. Study background: In each case, the material was cDNA or gDNA derived from T cells, B-cell-depleted T cells, or PBMCs.

Per germline, CDR1 SGHRS and CDR2 YFSETQ. V lost 0 bases and J lost 2, with 7 bases in between. The CDR3 spans 14 residues. Clones were read by immunoSEQ multiplex PCR, and TCRdb kept only the in-frame ones, dropping some. The sample has tens of thousands of clones; 87% are singletons. This clonotype was obtained from a man aged 50 to 59 with active COVID-19. Sequences were obtained from peripheral blood. This chain links TRBV5-1 with TRBJ2-3, with D possibly TRBD1 on 5 matching bases. The CDR3 loop reads CASSLVGVTDTQYF. CDR3 sequence (DNA): TGCGCCAGCAGCTTGGTAGGGGTCACAGATACGCAGTATTTT. The full variable domain, its missing parts supplied by reference TRBV5-1 and TRBJ2-3, is KAGVTQTPRYLIKTRGQQVTLSCSPISGHRSVSWYQQTPGQGLQFLFEYFSETQRNKGNFPGRFSGRQFSNSRSEMNVSTLELGDSALYLCASSLVGVTDTQYFGPGTRLTVL.